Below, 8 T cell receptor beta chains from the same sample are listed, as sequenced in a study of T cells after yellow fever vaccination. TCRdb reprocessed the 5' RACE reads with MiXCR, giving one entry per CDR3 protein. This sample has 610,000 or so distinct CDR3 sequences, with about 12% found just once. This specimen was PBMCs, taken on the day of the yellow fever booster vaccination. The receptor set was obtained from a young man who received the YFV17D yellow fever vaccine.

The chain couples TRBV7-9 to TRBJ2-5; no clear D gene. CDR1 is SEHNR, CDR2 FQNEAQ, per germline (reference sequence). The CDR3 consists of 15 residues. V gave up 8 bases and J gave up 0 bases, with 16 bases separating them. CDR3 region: CASGRPGAYQETQYF. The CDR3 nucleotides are TGTGCCAGCGGACGTCCCGGAGCGTACCAAGAGACCCAGTACTTC.

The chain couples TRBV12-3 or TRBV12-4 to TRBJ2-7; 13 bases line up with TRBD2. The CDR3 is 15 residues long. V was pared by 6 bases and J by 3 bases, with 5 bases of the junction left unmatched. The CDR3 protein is CASRKTSGRFYEQYF. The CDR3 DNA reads TGTGCCAGCAGGAAGACTAGCGGGAGGTTCTACGAGCAGTACTTC.

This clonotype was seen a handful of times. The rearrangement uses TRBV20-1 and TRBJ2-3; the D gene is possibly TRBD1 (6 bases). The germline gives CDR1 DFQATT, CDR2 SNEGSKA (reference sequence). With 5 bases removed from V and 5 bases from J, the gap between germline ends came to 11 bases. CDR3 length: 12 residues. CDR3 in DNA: TGCAGTGCTGAACAAGGGGGAGATACGCAGTATTTT. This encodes CSAEQGGDTQYF.

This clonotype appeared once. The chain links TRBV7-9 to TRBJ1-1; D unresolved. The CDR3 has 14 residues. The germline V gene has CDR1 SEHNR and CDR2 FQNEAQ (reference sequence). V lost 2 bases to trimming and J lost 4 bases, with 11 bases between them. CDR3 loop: CASSLTVKGTEAFF. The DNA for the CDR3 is TGTGCCAGCAGCTTAACGGTCAAAGGCACTGAAGCTTTCTTT.

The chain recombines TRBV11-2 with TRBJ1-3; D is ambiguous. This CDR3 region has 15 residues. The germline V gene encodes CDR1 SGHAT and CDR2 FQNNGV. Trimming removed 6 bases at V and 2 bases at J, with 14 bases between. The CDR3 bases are TGTGCCAGCAGACCCTTCTCGGGAGCTGGAAACACCATATATTTT. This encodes CASRPFSGAGNTIYF.

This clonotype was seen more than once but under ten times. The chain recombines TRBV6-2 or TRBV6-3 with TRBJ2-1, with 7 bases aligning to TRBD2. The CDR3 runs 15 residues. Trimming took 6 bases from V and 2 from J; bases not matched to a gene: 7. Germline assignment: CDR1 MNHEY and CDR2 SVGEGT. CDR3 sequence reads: CASSGAGSTYNEQFF. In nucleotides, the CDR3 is TGTGCCAGCAGCGGAGCGGGATCTACCTACAATGAGCAGTTCTTC.

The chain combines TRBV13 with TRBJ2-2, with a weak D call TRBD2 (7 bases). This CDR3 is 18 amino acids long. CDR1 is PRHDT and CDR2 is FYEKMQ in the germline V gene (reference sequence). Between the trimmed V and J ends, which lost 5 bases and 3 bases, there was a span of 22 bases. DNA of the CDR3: TGTGCCAGCAGCCCGGCGATAGGGGGAGGGAGCCACACCGGGGAGCTGTTTTTT. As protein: CASSPAIGGGSHTGELFF.

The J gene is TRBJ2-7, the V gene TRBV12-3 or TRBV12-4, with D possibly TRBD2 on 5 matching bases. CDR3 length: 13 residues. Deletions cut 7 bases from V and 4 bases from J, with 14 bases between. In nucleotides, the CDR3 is TGTGCCAGCATGGGCGGGTGGTCATACGAGCAGTACTTC. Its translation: CASMGGWSYEQYF.